This TCR beta chain was identified during a study of response to subunit inactivated influenza vaccine. General study points: A suggestion made by the authors is that each seasonal influenza vaccination recruits few new T cells.

The CDR3 runs 15 residues. Trimming took off 3 bases at V and 0 bases at J, with 9 bases between the two ends. Germline loops: CDR1 SEHNR, CDR2 FQNEAQ (reference sequence). TCRdb called the RT-PCR reads again in MiXCR, with one record for every CDR3 protein. The repertoire consists of 700,000 to 800,000 distinct CDR3 sequences, with approximately 17% occurring once and the leading ten covering approximately 11%. Comments on this clonotype: The antigen is not known.

The material sequenced was PBMCs from blood, taken 5 days after vaccination. V usage is TRBV7-9 and J usage is TRBJ1-5, with a possible D match to TRBD1 (5 bases). This clonotype was obtained from a man in his fifties or sixties who received an inactivated influenza vaccine. The CDR3 nucleotides are TGTGCCAGCAGCTTGGGGACGGTTAGCAATCAGCCCCAGCATTTT. It translates to CASSLGTVSNQPQHF.